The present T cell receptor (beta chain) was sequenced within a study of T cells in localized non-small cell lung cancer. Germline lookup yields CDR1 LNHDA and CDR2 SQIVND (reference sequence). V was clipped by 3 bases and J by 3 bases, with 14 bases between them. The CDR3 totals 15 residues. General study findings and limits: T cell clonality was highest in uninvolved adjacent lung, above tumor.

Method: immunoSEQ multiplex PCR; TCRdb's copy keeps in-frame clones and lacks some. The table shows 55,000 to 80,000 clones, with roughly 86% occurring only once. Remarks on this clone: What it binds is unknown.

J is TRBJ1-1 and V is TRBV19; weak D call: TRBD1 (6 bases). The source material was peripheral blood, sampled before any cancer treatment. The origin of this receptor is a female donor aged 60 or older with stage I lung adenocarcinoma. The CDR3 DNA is TGTGCCAGTAGTATTTGGGGGGCCAGTCACACTGAAGCTTTCTTT. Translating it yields CASSIWGASHTEAFF.